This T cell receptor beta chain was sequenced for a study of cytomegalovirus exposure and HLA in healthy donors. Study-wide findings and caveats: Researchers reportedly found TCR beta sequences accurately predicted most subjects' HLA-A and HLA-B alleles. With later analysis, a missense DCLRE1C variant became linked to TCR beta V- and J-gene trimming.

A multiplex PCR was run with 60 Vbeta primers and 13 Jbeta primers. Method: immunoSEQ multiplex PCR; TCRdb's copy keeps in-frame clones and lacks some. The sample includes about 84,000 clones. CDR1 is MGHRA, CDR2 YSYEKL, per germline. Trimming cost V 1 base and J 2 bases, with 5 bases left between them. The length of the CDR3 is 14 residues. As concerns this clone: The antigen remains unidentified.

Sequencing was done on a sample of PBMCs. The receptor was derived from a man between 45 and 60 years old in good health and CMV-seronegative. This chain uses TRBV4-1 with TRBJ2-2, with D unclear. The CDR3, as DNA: TGCGCCAGCAGCCAAGTTATAAACACCGGGGAGCTGTTTTTT. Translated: CASSQVINTGELFF.